The TCR beta chain under discussion was sequenced for a study of cytomegalovirus exposure and HLA in healthy donors. Background on the study: As released early, the data held 65 million to 90 million unique TCRs from HLA-typed donors. Points from the study as a whole: Prior analysis indicated that the majority of TCR beta V segments exhibited productivity approximately 87% or approximately 30% of the time. V- and J-gene trimming of TCR beta was linked (in a later analysis) to a missense DCLRE1C variant.

Only one count was recorded for this clone. Its antigen is undetermined. Germline CDR1 is SEHNR and CDR2 is FQNEAQ (reference sequence). Trimming stripped 4 bases from V and 5 bases from J, with 15 bases between. The CDR3 runs to 16 residues. Primers: 60 Vbeta forward and 13 Jbeta reverse. The data were produced by immunoSEQ multiplex PCR, yet TCRdb's version contains in-frame clones alone and is incomplete. The sample yields 100,000 to 150,000 clones, around 80% seen once. The chain links TRBV7-9 to TRBJ1-6; tentative D call: TRBD1 (5 bases). The source is a woman between 25 and 40 years old in good health and CMV-seronegative. Sequencing used PBMCs. The CDR3 DNA reads TGTGCCAGCAGCTCCTGGACAAGATCTAATAATTCACCCCTCCACTTT. Its protein is CASSSWTRSNNSPLHF.